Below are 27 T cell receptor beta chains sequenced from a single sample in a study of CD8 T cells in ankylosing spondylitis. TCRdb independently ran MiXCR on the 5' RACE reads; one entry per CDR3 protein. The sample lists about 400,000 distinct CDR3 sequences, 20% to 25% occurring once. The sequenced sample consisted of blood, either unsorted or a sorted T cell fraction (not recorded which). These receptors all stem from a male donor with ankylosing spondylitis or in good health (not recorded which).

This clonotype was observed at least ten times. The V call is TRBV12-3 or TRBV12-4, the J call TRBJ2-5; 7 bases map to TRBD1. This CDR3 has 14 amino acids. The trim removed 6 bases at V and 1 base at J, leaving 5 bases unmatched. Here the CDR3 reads CASSQQGIQETQYF. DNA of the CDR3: TGTGCCAGCAGCCAACAGGGGATCCAAGAGACCCAGTACTTC.

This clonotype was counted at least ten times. CDR3 sequence: CASSLGANGYTF. CDR3 coding DNA: TGTGCCAGCAGTTTGGGGGCAAATGGCTACACCTTC. V usage is TRBV12-3 or TRBV12-4 and J usage is TRBJ1-2, with D tentatively TRBD1 (6 bases). The V end was cut by 3 bases, the J end by 6 bases, with 8 bases between. CDR3 length equals 12 residues.

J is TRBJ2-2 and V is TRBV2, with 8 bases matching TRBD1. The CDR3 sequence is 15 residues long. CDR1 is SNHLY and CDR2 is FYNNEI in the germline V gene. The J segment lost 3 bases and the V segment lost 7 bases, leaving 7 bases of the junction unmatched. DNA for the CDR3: TGTGCCAGCATCCCCAGGGGGCTGGACACCGGGGAGCTGTTTTTT. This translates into CASIPRGLDTGELFF.

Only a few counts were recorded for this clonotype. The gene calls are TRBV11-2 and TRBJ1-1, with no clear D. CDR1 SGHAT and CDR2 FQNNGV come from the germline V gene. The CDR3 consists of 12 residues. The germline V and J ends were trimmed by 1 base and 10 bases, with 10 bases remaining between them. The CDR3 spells CASSLVYLGAFF. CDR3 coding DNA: TGTGCCAGCAGCTTAGTTTACCTCGGAGCTTTCTTT. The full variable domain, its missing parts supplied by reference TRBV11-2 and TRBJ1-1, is EAGVAQSPRYKIIEKRQSVAFWCNPISGHATLYWYQQILGQGPKLLIQFQNNGVVDDSQLPKDRFSAERLKGVDSTLKIQPAKLEDSAVYLCASSLVYLGAFFGQGTRLTVV.

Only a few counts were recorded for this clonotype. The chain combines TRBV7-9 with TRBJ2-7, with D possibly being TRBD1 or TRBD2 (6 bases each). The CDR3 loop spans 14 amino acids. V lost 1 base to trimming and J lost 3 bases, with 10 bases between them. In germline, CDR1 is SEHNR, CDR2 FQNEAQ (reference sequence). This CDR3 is CASSLEGGLYEQYF. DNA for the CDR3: TGTGCCAGCAGCTTAGAAGGGGGACTCTACGAGCAGTACTTC.

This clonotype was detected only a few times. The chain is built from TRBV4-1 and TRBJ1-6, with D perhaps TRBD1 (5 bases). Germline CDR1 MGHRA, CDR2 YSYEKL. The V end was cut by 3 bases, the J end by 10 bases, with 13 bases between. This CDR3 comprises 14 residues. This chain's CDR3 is CASSQAGVWSPLHF. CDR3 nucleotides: TGCGCCAGCAGCCAGGCGGGGGTATGGTCACCCCTCCACTTT.

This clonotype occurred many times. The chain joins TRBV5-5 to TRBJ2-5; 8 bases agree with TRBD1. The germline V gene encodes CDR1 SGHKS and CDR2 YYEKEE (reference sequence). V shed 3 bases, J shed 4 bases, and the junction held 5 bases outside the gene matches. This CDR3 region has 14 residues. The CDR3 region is CASSSGQGGETQYF. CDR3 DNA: TGTGCCAGCAGCTCCGGACAGGGTGGAGAGACCCAGTACTTC. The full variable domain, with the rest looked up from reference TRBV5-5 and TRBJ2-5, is DAGVTQSPTHLIKTRGQQVTLRCSPISGHKSVSWYQQVLGQGPQFIFQYYEKEERGRGNFPDRFSARQFPNYSSELNVNALLLGDSALYLCASSSGQGGETQYFGPGTRLLVL.

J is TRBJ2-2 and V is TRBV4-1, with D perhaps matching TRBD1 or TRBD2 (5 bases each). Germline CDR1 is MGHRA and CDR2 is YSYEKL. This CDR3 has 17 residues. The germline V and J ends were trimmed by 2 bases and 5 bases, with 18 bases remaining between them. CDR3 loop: CASSQTAGTSLTGELFF. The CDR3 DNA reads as TGCGCCAGCAGCCAAACCGCCGGGACCAGCCTAACCGGGGAGCTGTTTTTT.

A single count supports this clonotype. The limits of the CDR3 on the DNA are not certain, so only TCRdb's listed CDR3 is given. The CDR3 region is CASSPSGQEQYF. The chain couples TRBV4-1 to TRBJ2-7; TRBD1 is the table's D call and was not checked against the DNA. The CDR3 spans 12 amino acids, including both terminal residues. Per germline, CDR1 MGHRA and CDR2 YSYEKL.

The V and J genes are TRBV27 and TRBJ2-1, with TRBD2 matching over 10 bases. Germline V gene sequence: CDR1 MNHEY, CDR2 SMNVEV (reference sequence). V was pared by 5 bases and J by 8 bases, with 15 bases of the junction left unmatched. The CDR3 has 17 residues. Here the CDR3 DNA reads TGTGCCAGCAGTCGAAGGGGGCTAGCGGGGGAGCAAGATGAGCAGTTCTTC. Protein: CASSRRGLAGEQDEQFF.

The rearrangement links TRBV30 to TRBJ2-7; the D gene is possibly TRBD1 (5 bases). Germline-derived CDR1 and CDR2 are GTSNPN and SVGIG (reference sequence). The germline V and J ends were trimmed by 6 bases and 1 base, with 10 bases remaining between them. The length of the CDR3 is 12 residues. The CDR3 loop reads CACSQGSYEQYF. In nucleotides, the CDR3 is TGTGCCTGTTCGCAGGGTTCCTACGAGCAGTACTTC.

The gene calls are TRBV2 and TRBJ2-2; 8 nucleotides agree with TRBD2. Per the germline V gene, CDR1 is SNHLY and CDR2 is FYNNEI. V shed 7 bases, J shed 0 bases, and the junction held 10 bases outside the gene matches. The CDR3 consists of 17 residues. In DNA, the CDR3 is TGTGCCAGCAATGAGCTAGCGGGCGACTCGAACACCGGGGAGCTGTTTTTT. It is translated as CASNELAGDSNTGELFF.

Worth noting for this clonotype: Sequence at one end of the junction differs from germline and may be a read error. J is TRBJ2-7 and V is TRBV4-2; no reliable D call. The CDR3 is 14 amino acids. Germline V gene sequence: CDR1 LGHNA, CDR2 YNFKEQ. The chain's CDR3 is CASSPPAPRYGQYF. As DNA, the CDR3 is TGTGCCAGCAGCCCTCCCGCCCCGCGCTACGGGCAGTACTTC.

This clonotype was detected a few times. CDR3 sequence: CASSTGGGLFEQFF. CDR3 DNA sequence: TGTGCCAGCAGTACGGGCGGGGGCCTCTTTGAGCAGTTCTTC. The V and J genes are TRBV2 and TRBJ2-1, with a possible D match to TRBD2 (7 bases). CDR1 SNHLY and CDR2 FYNNEI come from the germline V gene. The CDR3 length is 14 residues. V was pared by 5 bases and J by 9 bases, with 17 bases between.

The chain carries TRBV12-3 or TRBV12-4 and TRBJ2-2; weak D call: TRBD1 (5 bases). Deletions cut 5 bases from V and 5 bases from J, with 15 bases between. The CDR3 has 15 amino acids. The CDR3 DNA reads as TGTGCCAGCAGTCGAGGCAGGGCGATGACCGGGGAGCTGTTTTTT. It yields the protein CASSRGRAMTGELFF.

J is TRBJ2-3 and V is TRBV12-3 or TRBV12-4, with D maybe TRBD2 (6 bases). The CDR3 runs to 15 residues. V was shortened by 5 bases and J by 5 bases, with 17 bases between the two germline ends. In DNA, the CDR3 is TGTGCCAGCAGTCGCCTTAGCGGAGAGGGAGATACGCAGTATTTT. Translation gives CASSRLSGEGDTQYF.

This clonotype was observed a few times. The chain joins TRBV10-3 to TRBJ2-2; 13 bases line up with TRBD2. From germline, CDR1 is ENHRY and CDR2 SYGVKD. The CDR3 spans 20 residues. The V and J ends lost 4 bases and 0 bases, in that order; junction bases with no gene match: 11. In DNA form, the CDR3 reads TGTGCCATCAGTGGAACCGGACTAGCGGGGGCTCTCGCGAACACCGGGGAGCTGTTTTTT. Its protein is CAISGTGLAGALANTGELFF.

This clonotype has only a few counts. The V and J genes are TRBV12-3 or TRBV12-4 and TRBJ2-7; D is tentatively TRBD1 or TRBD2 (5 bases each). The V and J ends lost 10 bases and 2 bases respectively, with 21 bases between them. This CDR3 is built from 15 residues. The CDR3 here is CATKDRRGLAYEQYF. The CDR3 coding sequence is TGTGCCACCAAGGACCGCCGGGGCCTAGCCTACGAGCAGTACTTC.

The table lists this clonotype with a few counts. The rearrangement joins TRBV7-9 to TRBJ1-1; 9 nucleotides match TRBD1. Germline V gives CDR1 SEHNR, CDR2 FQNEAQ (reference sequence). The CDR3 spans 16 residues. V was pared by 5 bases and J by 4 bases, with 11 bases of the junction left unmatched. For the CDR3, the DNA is TGTGCCAGCAGCGCACCTCCACAGGGGGCCGGCACTGAAGCTTTCTTT. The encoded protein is CASSAPPQGAGTEAFF.

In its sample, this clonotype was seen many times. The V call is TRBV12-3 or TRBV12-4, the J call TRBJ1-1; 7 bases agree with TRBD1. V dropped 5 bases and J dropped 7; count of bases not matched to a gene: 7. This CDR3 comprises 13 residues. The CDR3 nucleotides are TGTGCCAGCAGTATCGGGACAGTCGGTGAAGCTTTCTTT. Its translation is CASSIGTVGEAFF.

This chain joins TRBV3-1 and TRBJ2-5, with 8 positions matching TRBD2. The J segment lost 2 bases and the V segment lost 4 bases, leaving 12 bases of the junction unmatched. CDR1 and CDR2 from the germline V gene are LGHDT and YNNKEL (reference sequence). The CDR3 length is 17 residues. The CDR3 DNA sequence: TGTGCCAGCAGCCTGCTCGGGGGGGGGAAGAAACAAGAGACCCAGTACTTC. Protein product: CASSLLGGGKKQETQYF.

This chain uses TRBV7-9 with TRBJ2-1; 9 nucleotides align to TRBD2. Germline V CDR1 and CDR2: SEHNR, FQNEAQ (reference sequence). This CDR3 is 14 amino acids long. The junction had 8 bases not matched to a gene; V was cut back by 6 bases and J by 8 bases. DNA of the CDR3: TGTGCCAGCAGTCCAAGCGGGGGGCTCTATGAGCAGTTCTTC. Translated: CASSPSGGLYEQFF.

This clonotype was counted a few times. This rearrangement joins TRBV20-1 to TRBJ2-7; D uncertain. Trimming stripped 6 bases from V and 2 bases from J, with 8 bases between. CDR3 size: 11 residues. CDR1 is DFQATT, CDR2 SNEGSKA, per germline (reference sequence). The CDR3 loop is CSAPGPYEQYF. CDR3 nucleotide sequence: TGCAGTGCCCCGGGCCCCTACGAGCAGTACTTC.

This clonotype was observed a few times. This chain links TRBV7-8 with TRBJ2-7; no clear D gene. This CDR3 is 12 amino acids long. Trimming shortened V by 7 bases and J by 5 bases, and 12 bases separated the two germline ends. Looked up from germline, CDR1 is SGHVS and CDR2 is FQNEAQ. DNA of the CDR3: TGTGCCAGCACCCAAACCGGGCACGAGCAGTACTTC. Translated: CASTQTGHEQYF.

The CDR3: CASSLELTGTVKETQYF. Written as DNA, the CDR3 is TGTGCCAGCAGCTTAGAGTTGACAGGGACAGTCAAAGAGACCCAGTACTTC. J is TRBJ2-5 and V is TRBV7-9, with 7 nucleotides matching TRBD1. Trimming took 1 base from V and 3 from J; bases not matched to a gene: 11. The CDR3 covers 17 residues. The germline V gene encodes CDR1 SEHNR and CDR2 FQNEAQ (reference sequence).

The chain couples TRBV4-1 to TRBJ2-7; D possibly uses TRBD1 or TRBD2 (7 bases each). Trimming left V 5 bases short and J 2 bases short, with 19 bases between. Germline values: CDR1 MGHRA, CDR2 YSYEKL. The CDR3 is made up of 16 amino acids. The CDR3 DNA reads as TGCGCCAGCAGCGCCAGGGGGGGCAGTGCCACCTACGAGCAGTACTTC. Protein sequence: CASSARGGSATYEQYF.

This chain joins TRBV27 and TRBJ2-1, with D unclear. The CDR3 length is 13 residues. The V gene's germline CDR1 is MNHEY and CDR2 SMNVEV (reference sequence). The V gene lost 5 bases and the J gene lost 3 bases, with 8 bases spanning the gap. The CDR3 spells CASSPSVYNEQFF. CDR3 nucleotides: TGTGCCAGCAGTCCCTCAGTCTACAATGAGCAGTTCTTC.